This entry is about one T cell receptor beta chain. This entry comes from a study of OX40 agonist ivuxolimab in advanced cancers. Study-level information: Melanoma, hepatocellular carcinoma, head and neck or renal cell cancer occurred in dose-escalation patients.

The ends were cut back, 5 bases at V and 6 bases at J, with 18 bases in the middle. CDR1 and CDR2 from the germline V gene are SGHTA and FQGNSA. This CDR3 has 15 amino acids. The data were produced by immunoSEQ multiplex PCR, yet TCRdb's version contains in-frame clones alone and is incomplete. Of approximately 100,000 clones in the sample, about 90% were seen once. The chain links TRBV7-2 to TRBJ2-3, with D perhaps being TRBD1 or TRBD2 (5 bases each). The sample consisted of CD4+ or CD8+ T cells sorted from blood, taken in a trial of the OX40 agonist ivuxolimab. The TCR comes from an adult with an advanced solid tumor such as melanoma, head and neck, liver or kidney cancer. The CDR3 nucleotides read TGTGCCAGCAGCGCCGGGACCGCTATTATGGATACGCAGTATTTT. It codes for CASSAGTAIMDTQYF.